This TCR beta chain originates from a study of beta chain features in type 1 diabetes. The study reverse transcribed the entire isolated RNA, so it sequenced expressed TCRB transcripts. Profiled with immunoSEQ multiplex PCR; TCRdb holds only in-frame clones, not every one. The table includes around 320,000 clones, 11% to 15% detected once. The V gene lost 6 bases and the J gene lost 4 bases, with 19 bases spanning the gap. The CDR3 runs to 16 residues. From germline, CDR1 is SGHTA and CDR2 FQGNSA. General study findings and limits: All four CD4+ subsets from Type 1 diabetes patients carried moderately but significantly shorter TCRB CDR3s.

This clone was detected a few times. Its antigen is not identified. J is TRBJ2-4 and V is TRBV7-2; D perhaps matches TRBD1 (5 bases). This clonotype was sampled from a young man in good health. Sequencing was carried out using central memory CD4+ T cells from blood. CDR3 residues: CASSSIMTENKNIQYF. DNA for the CDR3: TGTGCCAGCAGTTCGATCATGACAGAGAATAAAAACATTCAGTACTTC.